This T cell receptor beta chain is from a study of blood T cells in healthy people across ages. Per sample, at least 5 micrograms of total RNA were extracted. With 0 bases clipped from V and 4 bases from J, the junction kept 4 bases outside the gene matches. This CDR3 has 16 residues. Germline V gene lookup returns CDR1 MNHEY and CDR2 SVGAGI. Alongside a J-beta primer mix, a sample-barcoded 5' primer served in a second PCR lasting about 7 to 12 cycles. A template-switch adaptor with 12 random nucleotides tagged each cDNA molecule. One entry per CDR3 protein results from TCRdb running MiXCR on the 5' RACE reads. Counted here are about 900,000 distinct CDR3 sequences, 40% to 60% occurring once; the ten biggest clones make up around 15%.

V gene TRBV6-5 combines with J gene TRBJ2-1, with 9 positions matching TRBD2. Sequencing used blood. This clonotype originated in a man in his thirties or forties in good health. The CDR3 DNA reads as TGTGCCAGCAGTTACTCGCGACTAGCGGCTTACAATGAGCAGTTCTTC. It yields the protein CASSYSRLAAYNEQFF.